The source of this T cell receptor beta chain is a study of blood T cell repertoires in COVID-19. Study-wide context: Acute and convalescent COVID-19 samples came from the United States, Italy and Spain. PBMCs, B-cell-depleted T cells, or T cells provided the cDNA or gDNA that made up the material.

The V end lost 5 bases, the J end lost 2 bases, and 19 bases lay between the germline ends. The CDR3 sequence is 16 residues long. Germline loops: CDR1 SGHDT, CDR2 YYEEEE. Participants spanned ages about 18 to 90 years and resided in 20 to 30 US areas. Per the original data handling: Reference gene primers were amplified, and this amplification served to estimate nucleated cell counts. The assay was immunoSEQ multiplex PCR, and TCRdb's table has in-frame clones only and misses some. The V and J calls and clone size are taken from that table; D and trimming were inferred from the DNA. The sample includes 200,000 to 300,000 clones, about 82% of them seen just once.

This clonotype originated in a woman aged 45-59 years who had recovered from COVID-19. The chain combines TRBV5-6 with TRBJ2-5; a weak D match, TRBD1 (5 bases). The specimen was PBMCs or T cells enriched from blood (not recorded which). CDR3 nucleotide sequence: TGTGCCAGCAGACAGACAGACGCCCCAACACAAGAGACCCAGTACTTC. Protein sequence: CASRQTDAPTQETQYF.